This T cell receptor beta chain appears in the sequencing data of a study of T-cell memory formation after mild COVID-19. Turning to the study itself: The TCR clusters were mostly specific to one donor. Study-wide results and caveats: Day 15 to 85 contractors were CD4/CD8 balanced; later expanders leaned CD4+.

UMIs and sample barcodes were carried by the TCR alpha and TCR beta cDNA libraries that 5'RACE produced using constant-segment primers. TCRdb re-analysed the 5' RACE reads in MiXCR, keeping a single row per CDR3 protein. The sample carries roughly 310,000 distinct CDR3 sequences, approximately 15% recorded once. CDR1 is LGHNA, CDR2 YSLEER, per germline. The CDR3 runs to 14 residues. V lost 4 bases and J lost 7; bases outside the gene matches: 7. As concerns this clonotype: The target antigen is unknown.

The sequence was collected from a man between 18 and 35 years old who had mild COVID-19 (a few samples of this study predate the infection). Cell type and time point are not known. The sequencing sample was made of PBMCs or a T cell subset sorted from them (not recorded which). J is TRBJ2-3 and V is TRBV4-3; 8 positions agree with TRBD2. Here the CDR3 reads CASSRDGGGNTQYF. The CDR3, as DNA: TGCGCCAGCAGCCGCGACGGGGGGGGGAATACGCAGTATTTT.